Given below is one T cell receptor beta chain in context. The table lists this clone with a count of one. The specificity of this receptor is unknown. Base quality data are lacking; no much larger clone is found one base away. The data were taken from a study of cytomegalovirus exposure and HLA in healthy donors (dated by TCRdb to between 2016 and 2019). General notes on the study: According to a later analysis, the roughly 130 validation repertoires were produced on the same platform as the 700 or so repertoires of the first cohort. The study was designed to test whether signatures of past pathogen exposure could be identified by cataloging public T cell receptors. Besides the first cohort of under 700 subjects, a separate validation cohort made up of over a hundred different subjects was used. To predict cytomegalovirus infection status, the study combined high-throughput TCR immunosequencing, statistical association of individual TCRs with disease status, and machine learning.

Separate from the approximately 700-subject first cohort, the validation cohort of about 110 subjects was the group to which the donors belonged. Overall results and qualifications from the work: The authors suggested that the approach could potentially be generalized to other disease states and immunological phenotypes. Cytomegalovirus status was reported to be diagnosed by the classifier with high specificity and sensitivity in both the original and validation cohorts. Of the cluster scores, roughly 93% were above 0 in a later analysis, which found that TCRs clustered in the first cohort also tended to co-occur in the 120 or so validation repertoires. Most TCR sequences were observed very rarely across donors, whereas some public TCRs were present in many individuals. A few of the identified cytomegalovirus-associated TCR beta chains were confirmed in vitro to be specific for cytomegalovirus antigens. A total of fewer than 200 TCR beta chains were listed by the study as associated with cytomegalovirus. A later analysis had no HLA typing for the validation cohort, so co-occurrence there was scored across all 130 or so repertoires.

The library was generated by the immunoSEQ multiplex PCR assay. As for the original processing: A statistical classification framework was built for diagnosing cytomegalovirus status from the catalog of TCR beta chain sequences. Entries here come from immuneACCESS through TCRdb and include only in-frame sequences with V and J called. Some clones fail to appear in such tables; in the studies checked, an unresolved V gene covers under half of the shortfall, and the cause of the remainder is unknown. That table is the source of V, J and clone size, and D and trimming were worked out from the DNA. The sample table shows 300,000 to 350,000 clones, and over 75% are seen once. Roughly 0.96% of the sample rests with the top ten. Input material: PBMCs. The receptor was isolated from a man aged 25 to 40 in good health and CMV-seronegative.

The CDR3 loop reads CASSESGLTDTQYF. The sequence in DNA is TGCGCCAGCAGTGAGTCGGGCCTCACAGATACGCAGTATTTT. The sequence joins TRBV10-1 to TRBJ2-3; the D gene assignment is ambiguous. From the germline V gene (reference sequence), CDR1 is WNHNN and CDR2 is SYGVQD. The V end loses 0 bases and the J end loses 2 bases, and a stretch of 6 bases separates them. The CDR3 measures 14 amino acids from cysteine to phenylalanine. The DNA shown is the 42-base CDR3, in frame from base 1.